The clone carrying this TCR beta chain was observed a handful of times. The CDR3 runs 13 residues. Trimming removed 2 bases at V and 0 bases at J, with 4 bases between. Germline CDR1 LNHNV, CDR2 YYDKDF (reference sequence). The sample originates from a study of Ad26.COV2.S vaccination and SARS-CoV-2 variants. Treatment indicated: about 20 received Ad26.COV2.S at low or high dose, single or two shots; 5 received placebo; per-sample allocation not given. After the first vaccine or placebo injection, samples were drawn on day 63. An adult of 18-55 years in Boston served as donor. Generated by immunoSEQ multiplex PCR, the TCRdb table keeps only in-frame clones and is missing some. The data contain more than 300,000 clones, 85% of them singletons.

The input for sequencing was peripheral blood, taken in a trial of Ad26.COV2.S vaccine versus placebo. The chain is built from TRBV15 and TRBJ1-1; D is undetermined. The source of this sequence is a person aged 18-60 years who received the Ad26.COV2.S COVID-19 vaccine or a placebo. The CDR3 region has the DNA TGTGCCACCAGCAGACGAATGAACACTGAAGCTTTCTTT. Translated: CATSRRMNTEAFF. The full variable domain, rest sourced from reference TRBV15 and TRBJ1-1, is DAMVIQNPRYQVTQFGKPVTLSCSQTLNHNVMYWYQQKSSQAPKLLFHYYDKDFNNEADTPDNFQSRRPNTSFCFLDIRSPGLGDTAMYLCATSRRMNTEAFFGQGTRLTVV.